This T cell receptor (beta chain) came from a study of T-cell memory formation after mild COVID-19. This clonotype was recorded a few times. The target antigen is unknown. The V end lost 3 bases, the J end lost 5 bases, and 7 bases lay between the germline ends. The CDR3 runs 12 residues. CDR1 and CDR2 from the germline V gene are SEHNR and FQNEAQ (reference sequence). TCR alpha and TCR beta cDNA libraries with sample barcodes and UMIs came from 5'RACE using constant-segment primers. TCRdb itself ran the 5' RACE reads through MiXCR, one entry per CDR3 protein. The profile shows hundreds of thousands of distinct CDR3 sequences, around 21% of them singletons. The study, taken as a whole, reports: Mainly CM and EM harbored the contracting CD4+ clones; mainly EMRA harbored the CD8+ ones. A second wave expanding day 15 to 37 was CD4+-biased; contracting clones were balanced.

Material for sequencing was PBMCs or a T cell subset sorted from them (not recorded which). This rearrangement joins TRBV7-9 to TRBJ1-1; no clear D. The clonotype was recovered from an adult woman who had mild COVID-19 (a few samples of this study predate the infection). Cell type and time point are not known. Here the CDR3 reads CASSLERTEAFF. The CDR3 bases are TGTGCCAGCAGCTTGGAGCGTACTGAAGCTTTCTTT.